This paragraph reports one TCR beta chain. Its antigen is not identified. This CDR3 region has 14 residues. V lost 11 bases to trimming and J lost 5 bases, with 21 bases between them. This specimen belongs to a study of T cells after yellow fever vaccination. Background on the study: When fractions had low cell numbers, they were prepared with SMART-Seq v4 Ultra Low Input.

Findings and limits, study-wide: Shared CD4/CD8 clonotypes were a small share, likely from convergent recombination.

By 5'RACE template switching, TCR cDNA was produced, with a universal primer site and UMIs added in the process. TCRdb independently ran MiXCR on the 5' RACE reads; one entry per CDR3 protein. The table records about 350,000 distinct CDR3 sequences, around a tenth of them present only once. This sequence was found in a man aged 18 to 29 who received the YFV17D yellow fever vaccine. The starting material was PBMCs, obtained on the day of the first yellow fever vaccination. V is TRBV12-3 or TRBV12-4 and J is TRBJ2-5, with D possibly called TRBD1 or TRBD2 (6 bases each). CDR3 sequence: CACLVWGAGETQYF. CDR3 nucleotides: TGTGCCTGCCTCGTGTGGGGGGCTGGGGAGACCCAGTACTTC.